This T cell receptor (beta chain) emerged from a study of CD8 T cells in Susac syndrome. The CDR3 has 13 residues. Germline V gives CDR1 LNHDA, CDR2 SQIVND (reference sequence). V lost 6 bases to trimming and J lost 5 bases; unmatched junction nucleotides: 4. When the RNA was reverse transcribed, random hexamers were used with an input of about 0.5 to 1 ug. TCRdb reprocessed the immunoSEQ multiplex PCR reads with MiXCR, giving one entry per CDR3 protein. The sample yields around 170,000 distinct CDR3 sequences, just over 90% seen once. TCR beta from blood CD8+ and CD4+ T cells was sequenced. The controls were healthy donors who were matched for age and sex.

The gene calls are TRBV19 and TRBJ1-5; 7 bases are shared with TRBD1. The receptor comes from a human donor in good health. Sequencing was carried out using CD4+ T cells from PBMCs. This chain's CDR3 is CASRAGGYQPQHF. In DNA form, the CDR3 reads TGTGCCAGTAGGGCAGGGGGATATCAGCCCCAGCATTTT.